What follows describes a single T cell receptor beta chain. What it binds is unknown. CD45RO-negative CD8 cells positively selected for CCR7 made up the naive population, which excluded terminally differentiated effector memory CD45RA+ cells. This sample was included in a study of shared clonotypes between healthy human individuals. General observations from the study: Roughly 5% was the fraction of naive CD4 clonotypes found shared across a few donors. Limited genetic and exposure-history diversity came from having few donors. Non-shared clonotypes were found to have lower generation probabilities than the clonotypes that were shared by all four of the sorted-subset donors. Sorted-subset sequencing, rarefaction showed, was incomplete despite large depth.

Generated by immunoSEQ multiplex PCR, the TCRdb table keeps only in-frame clones and is missing some. The sample has roughly 810,000 clones; 95% to 97% are singletons. The specimen was naive CD8+ T cells sorted from blood. This TCR derives from a man aged 30-40 years in good health.

For the CDR3, the DNA is TGTGCCAGCAGCAAACAGGGTTTATCCTACGAGCAGTACTTC. Its translation is CASSKQGLSYEQYF. The rearrangement links TRBV28 to TRBJ2-7; weak D call: TRBD1 (6 bases). CDR3 length equals 14 residues. The germline gives CDR1 MDHEN, CDR2 SYDVKM. V lost 6 bases to trimming and J lost 1 base, with 13 bases between them.